This note documents a single T cell receptor beta chain sequence. Its antigen remains undetermined. No base qualities exist here, and no much larger clone lies one base off it. The receptor library was made with the immunoSEQ multiplex PCR assay. For the multiplex PCR, a mixture combining 60 forward primers for TCR Vbeta segments and 13 reverse primers for TCR Jbeta segments was used. Amplification of the CDR3 region of rearranged TCR beta genes was performed with a multiplex PCR assay on genomic DNA. The amplified TCR beta libraries were sequenced on the Illumina HiSeq System as 87-base-pair reads. The authors' pipeline ran thus. Across the roughly 700 repertoires, a later analysis counted around 80 million unique TCR beta chains, roughly 11 million of which were shared by at least two donors. To remove PCR and sequencing errors, raw reads were error-corrected and collapsed into unique sequences using a nearest-neighbor algorithm that merged closely related sequences. V, D and J gene segments were assigned by aligning CDR3 sequences to IMGT reference sequences. Each retained sequence needed at least a six-nucleotide match to both a V gene segment and a J gene segment. A rearrangement was called productive if the CDR3 had no stop codons and remained in frame with V and J, and every other rearrangement was called non-productive. Following IMGT convention, CDR3 was defined as the stretch from the second conserved V-encoded cysteine to the conserved J-encoded phenylalanine. Sequences without an unambiguous match to a single V gene segment were excluded from the earlier analysis of almost 600 of the donors. In an earlier analysis of around 600 of the donors, V segments were called functional above 56.7% productive rearrangements and were called segregating when the between-donor standard deviation exceeded 5%. A statistical classification framework was developed to diagnose cytomegalovirus status using the catalog of TCR beta chain sequences. V and J gene assignment, in a later analysis, came from comparing TCR nucleotide sequences with IMGT/GENE-DB human TR gene sequences. Using the TCRdist pipeline, a later analysis assigned CDR3 sequences along with most-parsimonious VDJ recombination scenarios. In a later analysis, each TCR beta chain was defined by its CDR3 amino acid sequence together with its V-gene family, and reads lacking a unique V-gene family were excluded. In a later analysis, some 600 highly shared, low-generation-probability nucleotide sequences were removed to address suspected cross-contamination and a sequencing artifact. A later analysis calculated a clonal expansion index for each public chain from normalized within-repertoire ranks of inferred template counts. Generation probabilities in a later analysis came from a VDJ recombination model fitted to out-of-frame rearrangements, and those results were checked against IGoR. In a later analysis, hypergeometric tests were used to score TCR-TCR, TCR-HLA and TCR-CMV co-occurrence, with a repertoire-size bias correction applied to TCR pairs. False discovery rates were estimated in a later analysis by permuting HLA or CMV assignments 20 times. In a later analysis, co-occurring TCRs were grouped with DBSCAN, and TCRdist sequence similarity was added when clustering was performed within HLA-allele-positive subsets. Repertoires with fewer than 30,000 or more than 120,000 public chains, plus five repertoires with anomalous nucleotide sharing, were excluded from co-occurrence clustering. TCRdb mirrors the immuneACCESS table, restricted to in-frame sequences. Some clones are absent from its copies; in checked studies, under half trace to an unresolved V gene, and the reason for the others is unknown. The D gene and trimming were derived from the DNA, and the V and J assignments and clone size from that table. The sample table holds roughly 190,000 clones, of which about 83% were seen once. The top ten hold about 3.1% of the sample.

The germline V gene specifies SNHLY as CDR1 and FYNNEI as CDR2. There are 13 amino acids in the CDR3, from cysteine to phenylalanine inclusive. Kept here is only the CDR3 DNA, which spans 39 bases and is read in frame from base 1. This specimen belongs to a study of cytomegalovirus exposure and HLA in healthy donors (dated 2017 in TCRdb). Context from the whole study: According to an earlier analysis of 587 of the donors, some 170 million T cells yielded 117 million unique TCR beta sequences and 276 Gb of sequence data. To predict cytomegalovirus infection status, the study brought together high-throughput TCR immunosequencing, statistical association of individual TCRs with disease status, and machine learning. HLA typing covered class I and class II loci at four-digit resolution. A later analysis re-analyzed previously published TCR beta repertoires from 600 to 850 donors and added high-resolution HLA genotyping to study TCR occurrence patterns. Among some 410 genotyped donors of the cohort, an average of roughly 230,000 unique TCR beta nucleotide sequences was sequenced per donor, of which 15% to 20% were non-productive. A later genetic analysis used genome-wide SNP genotypes for about 55% of the 666 donors, treating that subset as a discovery cohort. Roughly five DR-DQ haplotypes were treated as single units for association and clustering because of strong linkage in the cohort. Rather than using new phenotypic data, the later analysis identified candidate immune exposures from TCR beta sequences and from how often those sequences occurred across donors. In an earlier analysis of around 540 of the donors, high-throughput TCR beta sequencing was used to judge whether each TCR beta V gene segment behaved as functional or pseudogenic. The number of donors typed differed by locus, with 629-630 for A, B, C, DRB1 and DQB1, around 560 for DQA1, over 600 for DPA1, and around 460 for DPB1. An early release covering roughly 640 HLA-typed donors comprised around 300 gigabases of sequencing data and 85 million or so unique TCR sequences. The genetic ancestry cluster associated with self-reported Caucasian donors included around 76% of the roughly 390 genotyped donors. Along with the 666-subject first cohort, a separate validation cohort of over a hundred different subjects was used. The study used immunosequencing to profile the T cell repertoires of 666 subjects and linked those repertoires to cytomegalovirus serostatus. The study aimed to test whether cataloging public T cell receptors could reveal signatures of past pathogen exposure. All discovery cohort repertoires had been generated using a single sequencing platform. Alongside the repertoire data, information on donor age, sex, ethnicity and CMV serostatus was compiled.

The cohort comprised approximately 700 healthy bone marrow donors. Cohort members were all nominally healthy when sampled, although unrecorded immune exposures were likely present. The donor was CMV seronegative and belonged to the group of 352 seronegative cohort members. A peripheral blood sample was collected from each donor, and TCR beta sequencing was performed on peripheral blood mononuclear cells. The Qiagen DNeasy Blood Extraction Kit was used to extract genomic DNA from the blood cell samples. Broader findings and caveats from the paper: An earlier analysis of around 540 of the donors showed that most TCR beta V segments appeared in productive rearrangements either about 87% or about 30% of the time, which broadly matched IMGT annotations. In a later analysis, several top co-occurrence clusters were reported to appear linked to parvovirus B19, influenza, CMV and Epstein-Barr virus. Linkage disequilibrium might explain the correlated functional status among segregating V segments, but an unknown experimental factor could not be ruled out. A further reported finding was that TCR beta sequences accurately predicted the HLA-A and HLA-B alleles for most subjects in the first cohort. It was suggested by the authors that the approach could potentially be generalized to other disease states and immunological phenotypes. Because the 87-base-pair reads could not distinguish some IMGT-functional V segments, including TRBV6-2 and TRBV6-3, those segments were excluded. According to a later analysis, most CMV-associated TCR beta chains appeared to be HLA-restricted, and the HLA associations seemed to be driven largely by CMV exposure. When HLA alleles, especially DR and DQ, strongly co-occurred, TCR associations were difficult to assign to individual alleles. The cohort was sequenced for TCR beta chains only, and without alpha or paired-chain data the features that could be detected were limited. In a later analysis, HLA-associated TCR beta chains showed more clonal expansion and lower generation probabilities than non-associated chains that were equally common. Because HLA typing was unavailable for some donors at each locus, only the typed subset was used in association tests. A total of about 150 TCR beta chains were listed by the study as associated with cytomegalovirus. In both the original and validation cohorts, the classifier was reported to diagnose cytomegalovirus status with high specificity and sensitivity. Presence/absence analyses assumed roughly uniform sequencing depth across donors, an assumption that may not hold. While some public TCRs were present in many individuals, most TCR sequences turned up only very rarely across donors. At a false discovery rate of 0.05, a later analysis linked 15,000 to 20,000 TCR beta sequences to specific HLA alleles. In vitro tests confirmed that a few of the cytomegalovirus-associated TCR beta chains recognize cytomegalovirus antigens. A later genetic analysis reported fewer N-insertions in productive TCRs among donors in an Asian-associated ancestry cluster than the 666-donor mean. For the cohort, immune exposure information was limited to CMV serostatus. Because counts were too low, 15 to 20 rarely observed V segments, including chromosome 9 orphons, were left out of the earlier analysis of a few hundred of the donors. An association between a missense DCLRE1C variant and V-gene and J-gene trimming of TCR beta chains was found in a later genetic analysis and replicated in an independent cohort. A cluster of highly shared sequence variants was judged likely to be a technical artifact of the sequencing pipeline. In a later analysis, TCR association rates were found to vary across HLA loci, with the most associated TCRs seen for DRB1 alleles and the fewest for HLA-C alleles.

The V gene is TRBV2 and the J gene is TRBJ2-5; matching of 7 bases hints at TRBD2 as the D gene. The J call is uncertain, as TRBJ2-7 better fits the DNA end. Sequencing was performed on PBMCs. This clonotype originated in a female donor in good health and CMV-seronegative. The CDR3 in this case is CASKGGVAYEQYF. The nucleotide sequence reads as follows: TGTGCCAGCAAGGGGGGGGTTGCCTACGAGCAGTACTTC.